The table lists the clone carrying this T cell receptor (beta chain) with a few counts. Germline CDR1 is SGHDN and CDR2 is FVKESK. The CDR3 is made up of 14 amino acids. Trimming cost V 2 bases and J 4 bases; bases outside gene matches: 4. The data are from a study of blood T cells in healthy people across ages. Then a second PCR, running roughly 6 to 12 cycles, was carried out with a sample-barcoded 5' primer and a J-beta primer mix. Using its own MiXCR run on the 5' RACE reads, TCRdb lists one record per CDR3 protein. The sample contains 1.5 million to 2 million distinct CDR3 sequences, 28% of which appear only once.

V and J are TRBV14 and TRBJ1-2; 7 positions match TRBD1. The sequence derives from a woman between 25 and 40 years old in good health. Sequencing was carried out using blood. In nucleotides, the CDR3 is TGTGCCAGCAGCCAACCGGGACAGCTCTATGGCTACACCTTC. This sequence encodes CASSQPGQLYGYTF.